This T cell receptor beta chain was sequenced for a study of blood T cell repertoires in COVID-19. Generated by immunoSEQ multiplex PCR, the TCRdb table keeps only in-frame clones and is missing some. The data contain roughly 500,000 clones, approximately 89% of them singletons. Those enrolled in Seattle joined during active infection and were followed longitudinally afterward. Germline V gives CDR1 ENHRY, CDR2 SYGVKD. The CDR3 consists of 17 residues. J gave up 2 bases and V 8 bases, and 17 bases lay outside the gene matches. The sequence came from a young man with COVID-19, enrolled during active disease. This chain links TRBV10-3 with TRBJ2-7; 8 bases match TRBD1. The sample was peripheral blood. CDR3 in amino acids: CAIGGGNKGRGPYEQYF. DNA of the CDR3: TGTGCCATCGGTGGGGGTAATAAGGGCAGGGGGCCCTACGAGCAGTACTTC.